This T cell receptor beta chain was sequenced in a study of cytomegalovirus exposure and HLA in healthy donors. For this clone: The antigen is not known.

J lost 6 bases, V lost 6 bases, and 5 bases had no gene match. Germline-derived CDR1 and CDR2 are MNHEY and SVGAGI. The CDR3 runs to 14 residues. Study-level findings and limits: Rarity held for most TCR sequences, but there were some public TCRs that occurred in many donors. Across donors, sequencing depth was assumed by presence/absence analyses to be roughly uniform. Association of a missense DCLRE1C variant with TCR beta V- and J-gene trimming was reported in a later analysis.

The PCR employed 60 Vbeta primers together with 13 Jbeta primers. Here immunoSEQ multiplex PCR was the method, and the copy in TCRdb shows in-frame clones only, minus some. The top ten hold under 8% of the sample, which has about 59,000 clones, about four fifths seen once. The origin of this receptor is a man aged 25 to 40 in good health and CMV-seropositive. Source material: PBMCs. V and J are TRBV6-5 and TRBJ1-6; 7 nucleotides align to TRBD1. CDR3 nucleotide sequence: TGTGCCAGCAGCCCTGACAGGGTTAATTCACCCCTCCACTTT. Protein sequence: CASSPDRVNSPLHF.